The rows below give T cell receptor beta chains drawn from one sample of a study of T-cell memory formation after mild COVID-19. TCRdb ran MiXCR on the 5' RACE reads and lists one entry per CDR3 protein. The sample records 200,000 to 250,000 distinct CDR3 sequences, 8% to 10% being singletons. The source material was PBMCs or a T cell subset sorted from them (not recorded which). These receptors originate from a man aged 18 to 35 who had mild COVID-19 (a few samples of this study predate the infection). Cell type and time point are not known. The CDR3 runs from the conserved cysteine through the conserved F or W. D genes are given only for firm matches. Expanded clones are given a class, and other clones once, few, many or no size at all.

abundance	d_gene	v_gene	j_gene	CDR3nt	CDR3aa
-	TRBD1	TRBV4-2	TRBJ1-6	TGTGCCAGCAGCCAAGATATCGGACAGGGGCATTCACCCCTCCACTTT	CASSQDIGQGHSPLHF
many	-	TRBV5-1	TRBJ2-3	TGCGCCAGCAGCTTGGCCGGGCAGGGCGCAGATACGCAGTATTTT	CASSLAGQGADTQYF
-	-	TRBV3-1	TRBJ1-2	TGTGCCAGCAGCCGGGAACAGGACTATGGCTACACCTTC	CASSREQDYGYTF
few	-	TRBV7-2	TRBJ1-3	TGTGCCAGCACCCACAGGCTCAGCTCTGGAAACACCATATATTTT	CASTHRLSSGNTIYF
few	-	TRBV18	TRBJ1-5	TGTGCCAGCTCGCCTTGGGACGGCTCCGGTCAGCCCCAGCATTTT	CASSPWDGSGQPQHF
many	-	TRBV18	TRBJ2-3	TGTGCCAGCTCACCTCTACTAGATACGCAGTATTTT	CASSPLLDTQYF
few	-	TRBV24-1	TRBJ2-3	TGTGCCACCAGTGGAGGGATAAGTACAGATACGCAGTATTTT	CATSGGISTDTQYF
-	TRBD2	TRBV10-2	TRBJ2-3	TGCGCCAGCAAGGAGCGGGGGAAGACAGATACGCAGTATTTT	CASKERGKTDTQYF
many	-	TRBV9	TRBJ1-2	TGTGCCAGCAGCGGGGGCCAGGGTAAAAATGGCTACACCTTC	CASSGGQGKNGYTF
few	-	TRBV11-2	TRBJ2-3	TGTGCCAGCAGCCCTAGTGAGAAGAGCTTACTCACAGATACGCAGTATTTT	CASSPSEKSLLTDTQYF
many	-	TRBV5-1	TRBJ1-1	TGCGCCAGCGATCTCATAAGTCCCAGCACTGAAGCTTTCTTT	CASDLISPSTEAFF
-	-	TRBV19	TRBJ2-5	TGTGCCAGTAGTATCACCCTCCAACAGGGGAGGGAAGAGACCCAGTACTTC	CASSITLQQGREETQYF
few	-	TRBV19	TRBJ1-2	TGTGCCAGTAGTATAGATCGCCGGGGCCCGGGCTACACCTTC	CASSIDRRGPGYTF
few	-	TRBV3-1	TRBJ1-1	TGTGCCAGCAGCCTTGGGCCTCGGGGGGCAACTGAAGCTTTCTTT	CASSLGPRGATEAFF
few	-	TRBV15	TRBJ1-1	TGTGCCACCAGCAGAGTGCCTGTCACTGAAGCTTTCTTT	CATSRVPVTEAFF
many	TRBD2	TRBV20-1	TRBJ2-2	TGCAGTGCTTCACTAGCGGGGGGCACCCATTCGGAGAACACCGGGGAGCTGTTTTTT	CSASLAGGTHSENTGELFF
-	-	TRBV27	TRBJ2-2	TGTGCCAGCAGTGTCACAGTAGGGGTCCCCGGGGAGCTGTTTTTT	CASSVTVGVPGELFF
few	-	TRBV5-6	TRBJ2-1	TGTGCCAGCAGCTTGGCGGGAATTTACAATGAGCAGTTCTTC	CASSLAGIYNEQFF
many	TRBD1	TRBV5-1	TRBJ2-7	TGCGCCAGCAGCTTGAGGGCCGGGACAGGATCCTACGAGCAGTACTTC	CASSLRAGTGSYEQYF
-	-	TRBV7-6	TRBJ1-3	TGTGCCAGCAGCTTAGAATGGGGATCGAACACCATATATTTT	CASSLEWGSNTIYF
-	TRBD1	TRBV7-2	TRBJ2-6	TGTGCCAGCAGCTTAAGGGACAGGGGACAATTTTCTGGGGCCAACGTCCTGACTTTC	CASSLRDRGQFSGANVLTF
-	-	TRBV7-2	TRBJ1-6	TGTGCCAGCAGCTTCCAGGGTCCCTATAATTCACCCCTCCACTTT	CASSFQGPYNSPLHF
-	TRBD1	TRBV10-3	TRBJ1-2	TGTGCCATCAGTGCAGATCCCGGGACAGGGTATGGCTACACCTTC	CAISADPGTGYGYTF
many	-	TRBV28	TRBJ2-1	TGTGCCAGCAGTCCAACAGCCCAGGTTTACAATGAGCAGTTCTTC	CASSPTAQVYNEQFF
few	-	TRBV20-1	TRBJ1-2	TGCAGTGCTAGAAACAGGGTCTATGGCTACACCTTC	CSARNRVYGYTF
few	TRBD2	TRBV2	TRBJ2-5	TGTGCCAGCGTAGGGACTAGCGGGTTCCAAGAGACCCAGTACTTC	CASVGTSGFQETQYF
many	TRBD2	TRBV6-6	TRBJ2-3	TGTGCCAGCAGATCCGGTCTAGCGGGGCGCACAGATACGCAGTATTTT	CASRSGLAGRTDTQYF
few	TRBD2	TRBV6-2/TRBV6-3	TRBJ2-2	TGTGCCAGCAGTACATGGACTAGCGGGGGACAAACCGGGGAGCTGTTTTTT	CASSTWTSGGQTGELFF
-	-	TRBV5-1	TRBJ1-1	TGCGCCAGCAGCTTCGGCAGGGCCCTATCGTGGGACACTGAAGCTTTCTTT	CASSFGRALSWDTEAFF
few	-	TRBV10-3	TRBJ2-7	TGTGCCACTCTTCATCTAGGTGCCTACGAGCAGTACTTC	CATLHLGAYEQYF
few	TRBD1	TRBV3-1	TRBJ1-2	TGTGCCAGCAGCCAAGGGGACAGGGAGTCTGGCTACACCTTC	CASSQGDRESGYTF
-	-	TRBV6-5	TRBJ2-3	TGTGCCAGCAGCCCATGGACTAGCACAGATACGCAGTATTTT	CASSPWTSTDTQYF
-	-	TRBV29-1	TRBJ1-5	TGCAGCGTTGGTGACAGGAATCAGCCCCAGCATTTT	CSVGDRNQPQHF
few	TRBD2	TRBV24-1	TRBJ2-1	TGTGCCACCAGTGATCCCGGGGGGGCAGGAAATGAGCAGTTCTTC	CATSDPGGAGNEQFF
few	-	TRBV7-2	TRBJ2-7	TGTGCCAGCAGCTCCACCGGGACACTTTACGAGCAGTACTTC	CASSSTGTLYEQYF
-	-	TRBV12-3/TRBV12-4	TRBJ2-5	TGTGCCAGCAGTAAATCAGGGAGAGAGACCCAGTACTTC	CASSKSGRETQYF
-	TRBD1	TRBV10-3	TRBJ2-3	TGTGCCATCAAAAACACCGGGACAGCGGACACAGATACGCAGTATTTT	CAIKNTGTADTDTQYF
few	-	TRBV7-3	TRBJ2-5	TGTGCCAGCACCGCTTGCGGTACAGGGTGTCAAGAGACCCAGTACTTC	CASTACGTGCQETQYF
few	-	TRBV20-1	TRBJ2-5	TGCAGTGCTAGTCGTCAGCAAGAGACCCAGTACTTC	CSASRQQETQYF